This T cell receptor (beta chain) comes out of a study of T cell changes during pregnancy in multiple sclerosis. Generated by immunoSEQ multiplex PCR, the TCRdb table keeps only in-frame clones and is missing some. The sample has 40,000 to 60,000 clones, 85% to 95% seen once. This specimen consisted of CD4+ T cells from peripheral blood mononuclear cells, obtained in the third trimester of pregnancy. This sequence was found in a female donor with multiple sclerosis, enrolled in a pregnancy study.

The CDR3 region is CASSSPGTSGIGQFF. The CDR3 coding sequence is TGTGCCAGCAGCTCCCCCGGGACTAGCGGGATTGGGCAGTTCTTC. V gene TRBV6-5 combines with J gene TRBJ2-1; 13 bases are shared with TRBD2. The length of the CDR3 is 15 residues. Per germline, CDR1 MNHEY and CDR2 SVGAGI. V shed 6 bases and J 12 bases; nucleotides not matched to a gene: 11.